The clone carrying this TCR beta chain turned up a few times. Measured with immunoSEQ multiplex PCR; TCRdb has only the in-frame clones, and not every one. The sample holds some 1.1 million clones; roughly 80% are singletons and the top ten take roughly 0.9%. Donors comprised only Caucasian adults living in Nashville, Tennessee. CD4+ cells were split into CD45RA+ naive and CD45RA-negative memory subsets. This sample is part of a study of shared clonotypes between healthy human individuals. Study details: Donor ages ranged 18 to 49 years: a couple of women, a few men.

The V and J ends lost 7 bases and 10 bases respectively, with 20 bases between them. Germline-derived CDR1 and CDR2 are SGHKS and YYEKEE (reference sequence). The CDR3 is made up of 13 amino acids. The chain has TRBV5-5 and TRBJ1-1, with D perhaps matching TRBD1 (6 bases). The sequence derives from a man between 18 and 35 years old in good health. Some clones in this sample may be carry-over from other donors' samples. Sequencing was done on a sample of memory CD4+ T cells from PBMCs. Subset described: CD45RA-negative fraction. CDR3 DNA: TGTGCCAGCCATAGGGGGTCCGCCGAGGGAGCTTTCTTT. Translated: CASHRGSAEGAFF.